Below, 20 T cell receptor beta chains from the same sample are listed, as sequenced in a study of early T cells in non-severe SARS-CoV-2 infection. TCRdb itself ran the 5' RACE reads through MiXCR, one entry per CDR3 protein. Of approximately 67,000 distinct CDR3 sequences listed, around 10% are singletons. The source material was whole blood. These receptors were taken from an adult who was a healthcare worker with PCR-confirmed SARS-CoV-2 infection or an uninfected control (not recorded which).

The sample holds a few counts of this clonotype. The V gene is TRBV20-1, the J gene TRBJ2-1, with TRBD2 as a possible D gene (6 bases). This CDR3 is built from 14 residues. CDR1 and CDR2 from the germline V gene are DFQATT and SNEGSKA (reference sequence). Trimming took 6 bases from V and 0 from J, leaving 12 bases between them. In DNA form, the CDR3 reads TGCAGTGCCAATGGACTATACTCCTACAATGAGCAGTTCTTC. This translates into CSANGLYSYNEQFF.

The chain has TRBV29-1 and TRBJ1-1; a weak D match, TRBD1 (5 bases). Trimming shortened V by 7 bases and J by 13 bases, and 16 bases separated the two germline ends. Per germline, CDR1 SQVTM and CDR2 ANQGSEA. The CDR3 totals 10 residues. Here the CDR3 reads CSASDWGVFF. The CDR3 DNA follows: TGCAGCGCAAGTGATTGGGGGGTTTTCTTT.

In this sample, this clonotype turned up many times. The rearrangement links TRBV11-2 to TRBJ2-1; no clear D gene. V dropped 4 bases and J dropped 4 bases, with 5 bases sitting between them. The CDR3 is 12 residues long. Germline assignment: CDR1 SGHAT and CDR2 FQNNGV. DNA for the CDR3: TGTGCCAGCAGCTCCAAGTACAATGAGCAGTTCTTC. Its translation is CASSSKYNEQFF. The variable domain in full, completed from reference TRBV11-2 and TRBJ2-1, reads EAGVAQSPRYKIIEKRQSVAFWCNPISGHATLYWYQQILGQGPKLLIQFQNNGVVDDSQLPKDRFSAERLKGVDSTLKIQPAKLEDSAVYLCASSSKYNEQFFGPGTRLTVL.

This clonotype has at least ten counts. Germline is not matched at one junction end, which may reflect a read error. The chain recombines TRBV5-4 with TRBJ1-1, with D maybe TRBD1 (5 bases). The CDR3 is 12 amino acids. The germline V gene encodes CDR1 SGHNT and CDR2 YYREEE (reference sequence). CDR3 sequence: CASSGTVSWEVF. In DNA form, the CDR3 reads TGTGCCAGCAGCGGGACGGTCTCCTGGGAGGTCTTT.

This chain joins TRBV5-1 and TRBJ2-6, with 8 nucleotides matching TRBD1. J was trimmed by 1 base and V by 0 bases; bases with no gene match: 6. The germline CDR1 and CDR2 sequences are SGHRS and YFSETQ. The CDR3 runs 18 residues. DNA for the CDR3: TGCGCCAGCAGCTTGGTCGCAGGGGGCGCGTCTGGGGCCAACGTCCTGACTTTC. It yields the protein CASSLVAGGASGANVLTF.

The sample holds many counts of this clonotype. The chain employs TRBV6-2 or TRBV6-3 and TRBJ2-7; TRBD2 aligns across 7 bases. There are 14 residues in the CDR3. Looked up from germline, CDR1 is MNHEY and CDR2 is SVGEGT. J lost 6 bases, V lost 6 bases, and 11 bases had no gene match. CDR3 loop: CASSSGLDVGEQYF. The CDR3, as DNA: TGTGCCAGCAGCTCCGGACTAGATGTAGGCGAGCAGTACTTC.

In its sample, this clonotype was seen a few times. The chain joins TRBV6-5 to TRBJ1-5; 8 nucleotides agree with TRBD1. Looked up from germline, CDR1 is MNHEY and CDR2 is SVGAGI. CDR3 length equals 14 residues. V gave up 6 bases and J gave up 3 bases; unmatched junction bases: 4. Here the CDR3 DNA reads TGTGCCAGCAGGCGACAGGGGACCAATCAGCCCCAGCATTTT. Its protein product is CASRRQGTNQPQHF.

CDR3 protein: CASSQPGDEQFF. CDR3 DNA: TGCGCCAGCAGCCAGCCCGGGGATGAGCAGTTCTTC. The chain couples TRBV4-1 to TRBJ2-1; perhaps TRBD2 as D (5 bases). CDR1 and CDR2 from the germline V gene are MGHRA and YSYEKL. The CDR3 is made up of 12 amino acids. V was clipped by 3 bases and J by 8 bases, with 8 bases between them.

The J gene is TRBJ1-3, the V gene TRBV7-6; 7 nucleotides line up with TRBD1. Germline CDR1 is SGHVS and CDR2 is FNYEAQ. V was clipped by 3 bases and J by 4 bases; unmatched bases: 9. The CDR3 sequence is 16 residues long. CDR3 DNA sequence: TGTGCCAGCAGCTTGTCCCCGACAGGGCCGGGAAACACCATATATTTT. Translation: CASSLSPTGPGNTIYF.

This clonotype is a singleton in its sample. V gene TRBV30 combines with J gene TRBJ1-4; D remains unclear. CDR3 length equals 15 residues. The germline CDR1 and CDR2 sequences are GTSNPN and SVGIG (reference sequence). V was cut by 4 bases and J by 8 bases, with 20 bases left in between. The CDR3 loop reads CAWTSPTFREEKLFF. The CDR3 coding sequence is TGTGCCTGGACCTCACCAACATTTAGGGAGGAAAAACTGTTTTTT.

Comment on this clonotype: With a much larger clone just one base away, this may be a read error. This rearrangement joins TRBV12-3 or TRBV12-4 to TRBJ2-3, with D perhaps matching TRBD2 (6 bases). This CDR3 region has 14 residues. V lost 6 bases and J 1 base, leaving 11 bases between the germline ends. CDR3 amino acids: CASRKGGGTDTQYF. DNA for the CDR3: TGTGCCAGCAGAAAGGGAGGCGGCACAGATACGCAGTATTTT.

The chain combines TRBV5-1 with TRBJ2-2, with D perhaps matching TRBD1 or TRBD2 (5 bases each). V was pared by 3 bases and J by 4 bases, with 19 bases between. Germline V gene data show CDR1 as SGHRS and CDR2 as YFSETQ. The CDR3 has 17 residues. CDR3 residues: CASSWGDGASGTGELFF. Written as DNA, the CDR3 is TGCGCCAGCAGCTGGGGCGACGGGGCGTCGGGCACCGGGGAGCTGTTTTTT.

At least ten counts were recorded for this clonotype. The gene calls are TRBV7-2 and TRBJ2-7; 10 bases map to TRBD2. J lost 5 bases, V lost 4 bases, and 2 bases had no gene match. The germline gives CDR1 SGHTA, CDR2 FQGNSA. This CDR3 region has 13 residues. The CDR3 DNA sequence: TGTGCCAGCAGCTCTAGCGGGAGCCACGAGCAGTACTTC. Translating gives CASSSSGSHEQYF.

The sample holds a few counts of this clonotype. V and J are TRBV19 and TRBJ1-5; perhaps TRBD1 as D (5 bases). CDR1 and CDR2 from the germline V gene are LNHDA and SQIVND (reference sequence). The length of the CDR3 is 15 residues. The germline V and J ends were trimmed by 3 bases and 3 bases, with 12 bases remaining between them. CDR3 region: CASSISGTDNQPQHF. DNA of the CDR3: TGTGCCAGTAGTATTTCCGGGACGGACAATCAGCCCCAGCATTTT. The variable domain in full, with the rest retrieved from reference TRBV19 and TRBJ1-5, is DGGITQSPKYLFRKEGQNVTLSCEQNLNHDAMYWYRQDPGQGLRLIYYSQIVNDFQKGDIAEGYSVSREKKESFPLTVTSAQKNPTAFYLCASSISGTDNQPQHFGDGTRLSIL.

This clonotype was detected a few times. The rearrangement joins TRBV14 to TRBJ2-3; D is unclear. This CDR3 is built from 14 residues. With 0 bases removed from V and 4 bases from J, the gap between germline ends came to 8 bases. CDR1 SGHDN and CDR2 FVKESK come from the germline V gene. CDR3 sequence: CASSQDSVSDTQYF. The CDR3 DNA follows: TGTGCCAGCAGCCAAGATTCGGTTTCAGATACGCAGTATTTT.

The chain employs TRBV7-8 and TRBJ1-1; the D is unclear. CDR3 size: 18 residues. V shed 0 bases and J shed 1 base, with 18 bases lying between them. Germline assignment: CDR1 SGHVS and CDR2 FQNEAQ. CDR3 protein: CASSLADRHSEENTEAFF. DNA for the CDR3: TGTGCCAGCAGCTTAGCGGATCGACATTCTGAGGAGAACACTGAAGCTTTCTTT.

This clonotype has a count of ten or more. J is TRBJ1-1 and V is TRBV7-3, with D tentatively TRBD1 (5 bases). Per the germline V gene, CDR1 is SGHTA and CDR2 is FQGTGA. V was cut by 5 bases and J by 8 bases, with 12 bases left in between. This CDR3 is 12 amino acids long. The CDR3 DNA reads TGTGCCAGCAGCCCCTCGCCAGGGGAAGCTTTCTTT. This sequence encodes CASSPSPGEAFF.

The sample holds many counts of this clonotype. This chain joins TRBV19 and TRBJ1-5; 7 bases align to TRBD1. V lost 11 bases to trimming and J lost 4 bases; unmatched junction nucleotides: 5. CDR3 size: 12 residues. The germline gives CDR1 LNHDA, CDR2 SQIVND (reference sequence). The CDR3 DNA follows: TGTGCCGCCAGGGACAGAAATCAGCCCCAGCATTTT. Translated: CAARDRNQPQHF. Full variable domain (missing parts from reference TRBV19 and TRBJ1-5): DGGITQSPKYLFRKEGQNVTLSCEQNLNHDAMYWYRQDPGQGLRLIYYSQIVNDFQKGDIAEGYSVSREKKESFPLTVTSAQKNPTAFYLCAARDRNQPQHFGDGTRLSIL.

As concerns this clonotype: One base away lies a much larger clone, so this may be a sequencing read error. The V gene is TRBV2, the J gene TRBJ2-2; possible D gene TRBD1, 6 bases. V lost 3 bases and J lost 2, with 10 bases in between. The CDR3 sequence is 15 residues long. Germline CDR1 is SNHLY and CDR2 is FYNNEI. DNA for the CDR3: TGTGCCAGCAGTGACCAGGGGCTTAACACCGGGGAGCTGTTTTTT. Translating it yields CASSDQGLNTGELFF.

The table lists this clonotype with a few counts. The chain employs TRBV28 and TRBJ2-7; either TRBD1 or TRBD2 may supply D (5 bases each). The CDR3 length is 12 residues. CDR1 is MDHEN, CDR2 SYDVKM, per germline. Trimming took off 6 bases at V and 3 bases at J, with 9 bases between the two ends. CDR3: CASRDTSYEQYF. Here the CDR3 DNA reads TGTGCCAGCAGGGACACTAGCTACGAGCAGTACTTC.